This is a list of T cell receptor beta chains from one sample in a study of human thymus T cells. This table comes from immunoSEQ multiplex PCR, and its TCRdb copy is limited to in-frame clones, with some not included. The data contain some 46,000 clones, around 95% of them singletons. Sequenced input: blood. These receptors were collected from a girl less than two years old with a congenital heart defect but otherwise immunologically healthy. Each CDR3 is given with its conserved first and last residue. D genes are given only for firm matches. Clone size appears in some rows only: once, few, many, or a class for an expanded clone.

j_call,clone_size,d_call,v_call,cdr3_nt,cdr3_aa
TRBJ2-3,once,TRBD1,TRBV28,TGTGCCAGCAGTCTCGAGGTCAGGGGGACGCAGTATTTT,CASSLEVRGTQYF
TRBJ1-5,-,-,TRBV27,TGTGCCAGCAGTTTACGCAGGGAACGCAATCAGCCCCAGCATTTT,CASSLRRERNQPQHF
TRBJ1-1,-,TRBD1,TRBV14,TGTGCCAGCAGCCAGGTGGGACAGGGGCTCCCTGAAGCTTTCTTT,CASSQVGQGLPEAFF
TRBJ1-4,-,TRBD1,TRBV4-2,TGTGCCAGCAGCCAGGGACAGGCAACTAATGAAAAACTGTTTTTT,CASSQGQATNEKLFF
TRBJ2-3,-,TRBD2,TRBV4-1,TGCGCCAGCAGCCAAGCTCTAGCGGGAGCAGATACGCAGTATTTT,CASSQALAGADTQYF
TRBJ2-2,once,-,TRBV5-4,TGTGCCAGCAGCTTGTGGGGGGGCGCAAAGACCGGGGAGCTGTTTTTT,CASSLWGGAKTGELFF
TRBJ2-7,-,TRBD1,TRBV4-3,TGCGCCAGCAGCCAAGCCCAGGGGGAAGCCTACGAGCAGTACTTC,CASSQAQGEAYEQYF
TRBJ2-2,-,TRBD1,TRBV23-1,TGCGCCAGCAGTCAATCGTCCCCAAGCCAAGGGACAGACCCTAATCCTGCGAACACCGGGGAGCTGTTTTTT,CASSQSSPSQGTDPNPANTGELFF
TRBJ2-3,-,-,TRBV5-6,TGTGCCAGCAGCTTGCCTCACCTACTAGTTTCCACCACAGATACGCAGTATTTT,CASSLPHLLVSTTDTQYF
TRBJ2-7,-,-,TRBV6-7,TGTGCCAGCAGTTACGGGCTCCCCCTCTCCTACGAGCAGTACTTC,CASSYGLPLSYEQYF
TRBJ2-5,-,TRBD1,TRBV11-2,TGTGCCAGCAGCTCATGGACAGGGGGCATCCAAGAGACCCAGTACTTC,CASSSWTGGIQETQYF
TRBJ2-1,-,-,TRBV9,TGTGCCAGCAGCGAAAGTGGGCGCAGCTCCTACAATGAGCAGTTCTTC,CASSESGRSSYNEQFF
TRBJ1-1,few,-,TRBV29-1,TGCAGCGTTGTAAGCTCGGGGACTGAAGCTTTCTTT,CSVVSSGTEAFF
TRBJ2-1,-,-,TRBV5-1,TGCGCCAGCAGCTTGGAGGGCCTGCTTTACAATGAGCAGTTCTTC,CASSLEGLLYNEQFF
TRBJ2-7,-,TRBD1,TRBV11-2,TGTGCCAGCAGCTTGACAGGGAGCTTCTATCCCTACTACGAGCAGTACTTC,CASSLTGSFYPYYEQYF
TRBJ2-2,-,TRBD1,TRBV5-1,TGCGCCAGCAGCTTCTGGATATTGACCCGGGACAGGGGCGCCGACACCGGGGAGCTGTTTTTT,CASSFWILTRDRGADTGELFF
TRBJ1-2,-,-,TRBV2,TGTGCCAGCAGTGACGGGGGAGGCTACACCTTC,CASSDGGGYTF
TRBJ1-2,-,-,TRBV13,TGTGCCAGCAGCTTGGGGGTCAACTATGGCTACACCTTC,CASSLGVNYGYTF
TRBJ2-1,-,-,TRBV5-6,TGTGCCAGCAGCCCCGTGGGGGCCGCTCATGAGCAGTTCTTC,CASSPVGAAHEQFF
TRBJ2-7,once,-,TRBV7-2,TGTGCCAGCAGCCCCAGGAGGGGGGGTGGATACGAGCAGTACTTC,CASSPRRGGGYEQYF
TRBJ1-1,-,-,TRBV6-1,TGTGCCAGCAGCTTACGCACTGAAGCTTTCTTT,CASSLRTEAFF
TRBJ1-2,few,-,TRBV28,TGTGCCAGCAGTCAGGGAAACTATGGCTACACCTTC,CASSQGNYGYTF
TRBJ1-5,-,-,TRBV19,TGTGCCAGTAGTGAAAAGAATCAGCCCCAGCATTTT,CASSEKNQPQHF
TRBJ1-6,-,-,TRBV30,TGTGCCTGGAGTGTAGGTCCGGAATCACCCCTCCACTTT,CAWSVGPESPLHF
TRBJ2-3,-,TRBD2,TRBV18,TGTGCCAGCTCGCCGCTGACTAGCGGCACAGATACGCAGTATTTT,CASSPLTSGTDTQYF